A single T cell receptor beta chain is shown here with its context. Its antigen is as yet unknown. The donors belonged to the approximately 120-subject validation cohort, separate from the roughly 600-subject first cohort. These data originate in a study of cytomegalovirus exposure and HLA in healthy donors. Study observations and caveats: Generally TCR sequences proved uncommon, though certain public TCRs appeared in numerous donors. In vitro experiments confirmed that a few CMV-associated chains were specific for CMV antigens. Researchers counted around 150 TCR beta chains as cytomegalovirus-associated.

Sequencing used immunoSEQ multiplex PCR; TCRdb keeps in-frame clones, though not all of them. The sample records around 300,000 clones, over 75% being singletons. This sequence originates from a woman under 30 in good health and CMV-seronegative. The sequencing sample was made of PBMCs.

DNA of the CDR3: TGTGCCAGCAGTTTAGAGCGACTAGCGGGAGTCAACACCGGGGAGCTGTTTTTT. Protein: CASSLERLAGVNTGELFF. This rearrangement joins TRBV28 to TRBJ2-2; 12 bases are a match to TRBD2. Germline V gene sequence: CDR1 MDHEN, CDR2 SYDVKM. This CDR3 is 18 amino acids long. The V gene end was trimmed by 2 bases and the J gene end by 2 bases; junction bases not matched to a gene: 6. The full variable domain, completed using reference TRBV28 and TRBJ2-2, is DVKVTQSSRYLVKRTGEKVFLECVQDMDHENMFWYRQDPGLGLRLIYFSYDVKMKEKGDIPEGYSVSREKKERFSLILESASTNQTSMYLCASSLERLAGVNTGELFFGEGSRLTVL.